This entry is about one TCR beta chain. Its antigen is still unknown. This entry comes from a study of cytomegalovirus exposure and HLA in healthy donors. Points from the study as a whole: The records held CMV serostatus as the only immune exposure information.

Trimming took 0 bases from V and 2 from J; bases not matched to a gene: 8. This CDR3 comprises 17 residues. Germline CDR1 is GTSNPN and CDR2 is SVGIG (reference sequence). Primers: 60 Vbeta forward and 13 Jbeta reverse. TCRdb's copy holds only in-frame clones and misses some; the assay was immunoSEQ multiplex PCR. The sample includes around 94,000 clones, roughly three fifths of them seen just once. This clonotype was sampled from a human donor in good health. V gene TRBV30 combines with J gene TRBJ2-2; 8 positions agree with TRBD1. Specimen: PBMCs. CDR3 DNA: TGTGCCTGGAGTGTAGTACAGGGGGTAGGAAACACCGGGGAGCTGTTTTTT. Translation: CAWSVVQGVGNTGELFF.